The 10 T cell receptor beta chains below come from one sample, sequenced in a study of shared T cell receptors in the human thymus. Profiled with immunoSEQ multiplex PCR; TCRdb holds only in-frame clones, not every one. The table shows 550,000 to 800,000 clones, with 80% to 90% occurring only once. The data also belong to a second study, concerning human thymus T cells.

The sample taken for sequencing was thymocytes. The receptors derive from a girl in the first two years of life with a congenital heart defect.

The chain uses TRBV4-1 and TRBJ2-2; a weak D match, TRBD2 (5 bases). Germline V gives CDR1 MGHRA, CDR2 YSYEKL. The CDR3 has 16 residues. V was trimmed by 7 bases and J by 5 bases, leaving 20 bases between them. In DNA form, the CDR3 reads TGCGCCAGCACTCCGAAGGTACCCGAGCGGACCGGGGAGCTGTTTTTT. Translation: CASTPKVPERTGELFF.

The V and J genes are TRBV10-3 and TRBJ1-6, with D unclear. This CDR3 spans 15 amino acids. V was shortened by 0 bases and J by 7 bases, with 10 bases between the two germline ends. Germline lookup yields CDR1 ENHRY and CDR2 SYGVKD. Written as DNA, the CDR3 is TGTGCCATCAGTGAGTCCGTTCTGAGCAATTCACCCCTCCACTTT. This encodes CAISESVLSNSPLHF.

The chain combines TRBV5-4 with TRBJ1-3; no clear D. Germline V gene lookup returns CDR1 SGHNT and CDR2 YYREEE (reference sequence). Trimming took off 0 bases at V and 1 base at J, with 11 bases between the two ends. The CDR3 totals 16 residues. The CDR3 here is CASSLANRESGNTIYF. The CDR3 region has the DNA TGTGCCAGCAGCTTGGCCAATCGGGAGTCTGGAAACACCATATATTTT.

The V call is TRBV7-2, the J call TRBJ2-7; 8 bases line up with TRBD1. Germline V lookup: CDR1 SGHTA, CDR2 FQGNSA. Trimming took 1 base from V and 3 from J; bases not matched to a gene: 5. There are 15 residues in the CDR3. The CDR3 DNA follows: TGTGCCAGCAGCTTAGAGCCTGGACAGGGCTACGAGCAGTACTTC. It is translated as CASSLEPGQGYEQYF.

This chain joins TRBV5-1 and TRBJ1-2; 7 bases agree with TRBD1. The J segment lost 8 bases and the V segment lost 0 bases, leaving 19 bases of the junction unmatched. This CDR3 spans 18 amino acids. CDR1 is SGHRS and CDR2 is YFSETQ in the germline V gene. The chain's CDR3 is CASSLEIDRAAVSAGYTF. CDR3 DNA: TGCGCCAGCAGCTTGGAAATTGACAGGGCGGCAGTTAGTGCGGGCTACACCTTC.

This chain joins TRBV6-5 and TRBJ2-3, with D maybe TRBD1 (6 bases). CDR1 MNHEY and CDR2 SVGAGI come from the germline V gene. V was pared by 8 bases and J by 3 bases, with 15 bases between. This CDR3 spans 14 amino acids. In nucleotides, the CDR3 is TGTGCCAGCTACTCTCTAGGGGGTACAGATACGCAGTATTTT. Encoded protein: CASYSLGGTDTQYF.

This clone has more than one count but fewer than ten. The chain combines TRBV6-5 with TRBJ1-2; D is possibly TRBD1 (6 bases). Deletions cut 6 bases from V and 8 bases from J, with 19 bases between. There are 14 residues in the CDR3. Germline V gene sequence: CDR1 MNHEY, CDR2 SVGAGI. The CDR3 sequence: CASRRQVPAFGYTF. CDR3 in DNA: TGTGCCAGCAGGAGACAGGTGCCTGCTTTCGGCTACACCTTC.

This chain joins TRBV13 and TRBJ1-2; no clear D. The germline V and J ends were trimmed by 2 bases and 4 bases, with 14 bases remaining between them. Germline lookup yields CDR1 PRHDT and CDR2 FYEKMQ (reference sequence). The CDR3 has 15 amino acids. Here the CDR3 DNA reads TGTGCCAGCAGCTTATCCCCTACCCCCTGCTATGGCTACACCTTC. This sequence encodes CASSLSPTPCYGYTF. The entire variable domain, with the rest obtained from reference TRBV13 and TRBJ1-2, is as follows: AAGVIQSPRHLIKEKRETATLKCYPIPRHDTVYWYQQGPGQDPQFLISFYEKMQSDKGSIPDRFSAQQFSDYHSELNMSSLELGDSALYFCASSLSPTPCYGYTFGSGTRLTVV.

V is TRBV4-3 and J is TRBJ1-2; D perhaps matches TRBD1 (6 bases). V dropped 1 base and J dropped 2 bases, with 23 bases sitting between them. The CDR3 totals 19 residues. The V gene's germline CDR1 is LGHNA and CDR2 YSLEER. CDR3 loop: CASSQAKTDRDTVNYGYTF. Here the CDR3 DNA reads TGCGCCAGCAGCCAAGCCAAAACCGATCGGGACACCGTGAACTATGGCTACACCTTC.

This clone was counted between two and nine times. The chain carries TRBV19 and TRBJ1-5, with D unresolved. In germline, CDR1 is LNHDA, CDR2 SQIVND (reference sequence). Trimming left V 8 bases short and J 4 bases short, with 21 bases between. This CDR3 comprises 16 residues. Written as DNA, the CDR3 is TGTGCCAGTCGCCCAAGCGAGAATCAAAGGAATCAGCCCCAGCATTTT. Translated: CASRPSENQRNQPQHF.